These 18 T cell receptor beta chains came from one sample sequenced in a study of tumor-infiltrating lymphocytes in primary liver carcinoma. Starting material of around 490 ng total RNA yielded TCR beta cDNA via a constant-region primer. Libraries covering TCR beta were generated through three nested multiplex PCR rounds (using a slightly modified ARM-PCR). The study ran its first two PCR rounds for around 9 cycles each, using TRBV1-TRBV30 forward primers and a C-beta reverse primer. In TCRdb, the multiplex PCR reads were re-called with MiXCR into one record per CDR3 protein. The sample includes 99,000 or so distinct CDR3 sequences, over 55% of them seen just once. Unsorted bulk tissue, about 17-33 mg of it, served as the source for co-extraction of RNA and DNA. Specimen: liver tumor tissue from sampling region 5. Subset of the sample: tumor region T5, tumor centre. These receptors were obtained from a woman in her sixties with primary liver carcinoma and hepatitis B virus infection.

As regards this clonotype: The junction departs from the called germline gene at one end, perhaps through a read error. The chain links TRBV11-3 to TRBJ2-3, with 8 bases lining up with TRBD2. Germline CDR1 is SGHNT and CDR2 is YENEEA. CDR3 length: 14 amino acids. CDR3 amino acids: CARSLRTSTGTQYF. The DNA of the CDR3 is TGTGCCAGAAGCCTCAGGACTAGCACAGGTACGCAGTATTTT. The whole variable domain, filled in from reference TRBV11-3 and TRBJ2-3, reads EAGVVQSPRYKIIEKKQPVAFWCNPISGHNTLYWYLQNLGQGPELLIRYENEEAVDDSQLPKDRFSAERLKGVDSTLKIQPAELGDSAVYLCARSLRTSTGTQYFGPGTRLTVL.

Note on this clonotype: The final CDR3 position lacks the conserved phenylalanine or tryptophan, pointing to a likely read error. This chain joins TRBV12-3 or TRBV12-4 and TRBJ1-2; 10 bases are shared with TRBD1. J was trimmed by 1 base and V by 7 bases; bases with no gene match: 9. CDR3 length: 16 amino acids. The CDR3 bases are TGTGCCAGCATTTCGGGACAGGGGACGGGTAACTATGGCTACACCTCC. Its protein product is CASISGQGTGNYGYTS.

A remark on this clonotype: At one end the junction does not follow the germline gene, possibly because of a read error. The chain couples TRBV20-1 to TRBJ2-1; possibly TRBD1 or TRBD2 for D (5 bases each). Germline V gene lookup returns CDR1 DFQATT and CDR2 SNEGSKA (reference sequence). The CDR3 loop spans 13 amino acids. CDR3 residues: CSAPPGLYNEQFF. The CDR3 DNA sequence: TGCAGTGCTCCCCCGGGGCTATACAATGAGCAGTTCTTT.

This clonotype has a single count. A read error may produce the germline difference seen at one junction end. The chain combines TRBV7-9 with TRBJ1-1; D remains unclear. This CDR3 comprises 16 residues. Germline V gives CDR1 SEHNR, CDR2 FQNEAQ (reference sequence). The CDR3 DNA follows: TGTGCCAGCAGTTTAGGCTCAAGCAGGCGGATCACTGAAGCTTTCTTT. The encoded protein is CASSLGSSRRITEAFF.

This clonotype was seen at least ten times. The V and J genes are TRBV6-1 and TRBJ2-3, with D unclear. V lost 1 base to trimming and J lost 4 bases, with 6 bases between them. CDR3 length: 13 residues. Germline lookup yields CDR1 MNHNS and CDR2 SASEGT. The CDR3 DNA is TGTGCCAGCAGTGAAGTATGGTCAGATACGCAGTATTTT. It specifies CASSEVWSDTQYF.

A note on this clonotype: It may be a read error: a sequence one base away is much more abundant. The chain employs TRBV28 and TRBJ1-6; TRBD1 might be the D (5 bases). This CDR3 region has 15 residues. Germline loops: CDR1 MDHEN, CDR2 SYDVKM. The CDR3 reads CASSLGRAYNSPIHF. The CDR3 DNA sequence: TGTGCCAGCAGTTTAGGCAGGGCCTATAATTCACCCATCCACTTT.

This clonotype was recorded many times. This chain connects TRBV6-5 to TRBJ2-7; TRBD2 aligns across 14 bases. V lost 5 bases to trimming and J lost 6 bases; unmatched junction nucleotides: 9. The V gene's germline CDR1 is MNHEY and CDR2 SVGAGI. The CDR3 spans 16 residues. DNA of the CDR3: TGTGCCAGCAGTGACCCGGGACTAGCGGGAGCTGGCGAGCAGTACTTC. It translates to CASSDPGLAGAGEQYF.

Points on this clonotype: One junction end does not reproduce the germline sequence, and a read error may be involved. V is TRBV12-3 or TRBV12-4 and J is TRBJ2-7; no clear D. CDR3 size: 15 residues. The CDR3 protein is CASGFGLDATYEQYF. In DNA form, the CDR3 reads TGTGCCAGCGGTTTCGGTCTGGACGCGACCTACGAGCAGTACTTC.

The CDR3 region has the DNA TGTGCCAGCAGTTCCCGACTAGCGGGAGAGGTATATGCGCAGTATTTT. Residues: CASSSRLAGEVYAQYF. V gene TRBV28 combines with J gene TRBJ2-3; TRBD2 aligns across 12 bases. Germline CDR1 MDHEN, CDR2 SYDVKM. This CDR3 is 16 amino acids long. Trimming cost V 4 bases and J 10 bases; bases outside gene matches: 12. Full variable domain (missing parts from reference TRBV28 and TRBJ2-3): DVKVTQSSRYLVKRTGEKVFLECVQDMDHENMFWYRQDPGLGLRLIYFSYDVKMKEKGDIPEGYSVSREKKERFSLILESASTNQTSMYLCASSSRLAGEVYAQYFGPGTRLTVL.

The chain is built from TRBV7-3 and TRBJ2-1; TRBD2 agrees at 8 bases. The length of the CDR3 is 14 residues. CDR1 is SGHTA, CDR2 FQGTGA, per germline. V shed 4 bases and J 4 bases; nucleotides not matched to a gene: 3. CDR3: CASSSGTRYNEQFF. For the CDR3, the DNA is TGTGCCAGCAGCTCCGGGACTAGGTACAATGAGCAGTTCTTC.

Of note for this clonotype: The junction departs from germline at one end; a sequencing error may be responsible. V is TRBV4-2 and J is TRBJ2-3; D tentatively reads TRBD1 or TRBD2 (6 bases each). The CDR3 is 16 amino acids. The V gene's germline CDR1 is LGHNA and CDR2 YNFKEQ. This chain's CDR3 is CASGQRGEEWSDTQYF. For the CDR3, the DNA is TGTGCCAGCGGCCAAAGGGGGGAGGAATGGTCAGATACGCAGTATTTT.

A word on this clonotype: This sequence may be a read error, since a much larger clone differs from it by one base. The chain employs TRBV5-4 and TRBJ2-1; 11 bases match TRBD2. The CDR3 has 15 amino acids. From germline, CDR1 is SGHNT and CDR2 YYREEE (reference sequence). This CDR3 is CASSSGTSGYNEQSF. The CDR3 region has the DNA TGTGCCAGCAGCTCCGGGACTAGCGGATACAATGAGCAGTCCTTC.

About this clonotype: A junction end diverges from the germline sequence, so it may reflect a read error. The genes are TRBV9 and TRBJ1-2; TRBD1 aligns across 10 bases. The CDR3 runs 17 residues. CDR1 is SGDLS and CDR2 is YYNGEE in the germline V gene. CDR3 coding DNA: TGTGCCAGCAGCCCCTCCATCCGGGCGAGGGACAGGGGATCTATTTCCTTC. Translation: CASSPSIRARDRGSISF.

Points on this clonotype: A read error may be the cause here, since a much bigger clone is one base away. The V call is TRBV28, the J call TRBJ2-2, with D maybe TRBD2 (5 bases). Per germline, CDR1 MDHEN and CDR2 SYDVKM. This CDR3 has 14 residues. This chain's CDR3 is CASSQRRDTGKLFF. The DNA of the CDR3 is TGTGCCAGCAGCCAGAGGAGAGACACCGGGAAGCTGTTTTTT.

A word on this clonotype: One end of the junction varies from germline; a read error may be responsible. The chain employs TRBV11-3 and TRBJ1-1; D might be TRBD1 (5 bases). The length of the CDR3 is 14 residues. In germline, CDR1 is SGHNT, CDR2 YENEEA. This CDR3 is CTSIRGGVETVAFF. The CDR3 DNA reads TGTACCAGCATCCGGGGGGGGGTAGAGACTGTAGCTTTCTTT. The entire variable domain, with the rest obtained from reference TRBV11-3 and TRBJ1-1, is as follows: EAGVVQSPRYKIIEKKQPVAFWCNPISGHNTLYWYLQNLGQGPELLIRYENEEAVDDSQLPKDRFSAERLKGVDSTLKIQPAELGDSAVYLCTSIRGGVETVAFFGQGTRLTVV.

This clonotype was counted only a few times. The junction differs from germline at one of its ends, possibly a read error. The CDR3 region is CANSLTGGSEQYF. Here the CDR3 DNA reads TGTGCCAACAGCTTAACTGGCGGAAGCGAGCAGTACTTC. The V call is TRBV11-2, the J call TRBJ2-7; the D is unclear. Germline V gene sequence: CDR1 SGHAT, CDR2 FQNNGV. The CDR3 totals 13 residues.

Points on this clonotype: An end of the junction does not agree with germline; a read error may underlie this. J is TRBJ2-1 and V is TRBV7-8, with 14 bases that match TRBD2. This CDR3 is built from 16 residues. Per the germline V gene, CDR1 is SGHVS and CDR2 is FQNEAQ. The CDR3 bases are TGTGCCAGCAGTTTAGTTGGGACTAGCGGGAGTAATGGGCAGTTCTTC. It specifies CASSLVGTSGSNGQFF.

The table lists this clonotype with a few counts. The gene calls are TRBV18 and TRBJ1-1; 9 bases align to TRBD1. V trimming: 4 bases; J trimming: 1 base; junction bases outside the gene matches: 7. Germline V gives CDR1 KGHSH, CDR2 LQKENI. This CDR3 spans 16 amino acids. Here the CDR3 DNA reads TGTGCCAGCTCACATTCCGGGACAGGGTCGAACACTGAAGCTTTCTTT. Protein: CASSHSGTGSNTEAFF.